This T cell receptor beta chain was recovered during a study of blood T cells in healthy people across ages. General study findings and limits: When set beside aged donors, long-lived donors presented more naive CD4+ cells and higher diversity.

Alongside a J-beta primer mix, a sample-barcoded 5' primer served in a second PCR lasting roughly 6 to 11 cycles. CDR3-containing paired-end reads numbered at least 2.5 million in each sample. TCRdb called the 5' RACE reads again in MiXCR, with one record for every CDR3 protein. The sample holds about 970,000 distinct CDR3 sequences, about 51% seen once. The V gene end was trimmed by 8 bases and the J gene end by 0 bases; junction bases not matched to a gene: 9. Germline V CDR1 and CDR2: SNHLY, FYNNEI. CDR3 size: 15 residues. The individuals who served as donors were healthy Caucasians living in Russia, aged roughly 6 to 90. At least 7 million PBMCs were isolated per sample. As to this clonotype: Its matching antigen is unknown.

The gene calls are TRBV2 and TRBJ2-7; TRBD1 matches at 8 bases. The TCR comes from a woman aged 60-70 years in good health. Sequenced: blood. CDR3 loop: CASEGPGQASYEQYF. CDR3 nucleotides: TGTGCCAGCGAAGGGCCGGGACAGGCCTCCTACGAGCAGTACTTC.